This T cell receptor (beta chain) was observed in a study of long-term antiretroviral therapy in people with HIV (dated by TCRdb to 2021 to 2024). Notes on the research overall: The earliest samples were collected roughly a decade before the 2015 WHO recommendation for immediate ART, at a time when ART was usually postponed until CD4 counts fell. A retrospective serial study tested whether ART initiation and durable HIV suppression were associated with changes in peripheral blood TRB repertoire composition and diversity. A total of around 190 cryopreserved PBMC samples came from a few dozen adults with confirmed HIV infection and were collected serially over a mean of roughly 6 years (range 1-12). Eleven of the 30 participants with HIV were female. No cross-contamination during QIAcube processing was shown when test extractions of a monoclonal T-cell line were performed alongside over 25 polyclonal samples. Points the paper makes about the study in general: Since PBMC availability was limited, sequencing covered only the TCR beta chain, with no alpha chain pairing. The samples span the years 2004 to 2017, and the ART regimens used may be less effective than current regimens. Unsorted PBMC were profiled instead of sorted CD4+ and CD8+ T cells because pre-ART samples had limited cell numbers. Narrower CDR3 length ranges were observed in HIV repertoires than in controls, and an antigen-experienced repertoire with only a slight naive shift after ART was suggested by the network structure. No data were available on ART adherence, viral resistance or therapy changes, limiting inferences about post-ART repertoire changes. A significant increase in TRB diversity was found to be associated with ART initiation, although TRB diversity was observed to remain significantly below that of transplant donor controls even after long-term ART. Expanded TRB clones identified before ART initiation dominated the repertoire at all time points, although this dominance fluctuated and declined in many PLHIV after ART.

The CDR3 has 16 amino acids, counting the end cysteine and phenylalanine. The CDR3 DNA has 48 bases and is translated from base 1. V trim: 5 bases; J trim: 5 bases; unmatched bases: 14. Reading the germline V gene gives CDR1 SGHTA and CDR2 FQGNSA. The immunoSEQ hsTCRB v3.0 assay was used at survey level resolution to sequence the TRB variable region. The target sequencing depth for TRB was roughly 35,000-50,000 T-cell genomes per sample. TRB libraries were pooled and sequenced on an Illumina MiSeq using a v3 150-cycle kit. The authors' analysis ran thus. Analysis of repertoires was carried out in R inside a reproducible Nextflow workflow spanning QC, data transformation and analysis. LymphoSeq2, an R package for AIRR-Seq data exploration, was used to implement custom analyses. A few samples that yielded fewer than 5000 total TRB sequences were excluded, so that 200 or so HIV repertoires were analyzed. Of the 188 retained HIV repertoires, over 55 were collected before and 120 to 130 after ART initiation. Repertoires were downsampled to 5000 TRB nucleotide sequences, and summary statistics were averaged over 100 downsampling iterations. The analysis kept only TRB sequences whose CDR3 regions were at least seven amino acids long. A Shannon entropy-derived clonality score and the Gini coefficient were used to measure diversity. Repertoire networks linked the top 5000 CDR3 amino acid sequences whenever two sequences differed by an edit distance of one. GLIPH2 predicted antigen specificity groups and MHC restriction for TRB CDR3 amino acid sequences. To flag known CMV, EBV, HIV or tissue antigen associations, CDR3 amino acid sequences were matched against VDJdb and McPAS-TCR. Pre-ART, post-ART and control groups were compared with Wilcoxon signed-rank tests and Holm-Bonferroni correction. TCRdb mirrors the immuneACCESS table, restricted to in-frame sequences. Some clones are absent from its copies; in checked studies, under half trace to an unresolved V gene, and the reason for the others is unknown. That table furnishes V, J and clone size, whereas the DNA furnished D and trimming. The sample has fewer than 25,000 clones on record, 80% to 85% of them singletons. The ten largest clones take up roughly a sixth of the sample.

A word on this clone: Its cognate antigen has yet to be identified. One base away there is no much larger clone; base qualities are not given.

Participants were included only if at least one PBMC sample before ART initiation and at least two post-ART samples were available. Every participant with HIV received treatment in the United States of America. Before DNA extraction, cryopreserved samples containing roughly 0.85-11 million PBMC were thawed and washed. At the time of the earliest PBMC sample, participants with HIV were aged between roughly 20 and 55 years. Per participant, PBMC samples came from 1-4 timepoints prior to ART initiation and 2-8 timepoints following ART initiation, for a median of 7 samples. Serial HIV viral load, CD4+ T-cell count, ART history and demographic data were obtained for every participant. Genomic DNA was extracted from unsorted PBMC with a Qiagen kit on a QIAcube, processed in batches of 12 samples.

The TCR was taken from a woman aged 18 to 35 with HIV. The sample in question was unsorted PBMCs, obtained at the start of antiretroviral therapy, before treatment. The V gene is TRBV7-2 and the J gene is TRBJ2-5; 7 bases in between match TRBD1. The CDR3 loop reads CASSLGVRDRIETQYF. The DNA sequence follows: TGTGCCAGCAGCCTAGGAGTCCGGGACAGAATTGAGACCCAGTACTTC.